What follows are 18 T cell receptor beta chains derived from one specimen sequenced in a study of OX40 agonist ivuxolimab in advanced cancers. TCRdb's table, derived via immunoSEQ multiplex PCR, lists solely in-frame clones and lacks some. The data contain 60,000 or so clones, about 80% of them singletons. The sequencing here drew on CD4+ or CD8+ T cells sorted from blood, taken in a trial of the OX40 agonist ivuxolimab. Receptor source: an adult with an advanced solid tumor such as melanoma, head and neck, liver or kidney cancer.

V usage is TRBV29-1 and J usage is TRBJ1-5; unclear D gene. Per germline, CDR1 SQVTM and CDR2 ANQGSEA. The CDR3 runs 13 residues. V was clipped by 6 bases and J by 5 bases, with 14 bases between them. The CDR3 DNA is TGCAGCGTCGGAAGCAGCTACGATCAGCCCCAGCATTTT. Protein product: CSVGSSYDQPQHF. Complete variable domain (other parts from reference TRBV29-1 and TRBJ1-5): SAVISQKPSRDICQRGTSLTIQCQVDSQVTMMFWYRQQPGQSLTLIATANQGSEATYESGFVIDKFPISRPNLTFSTLTVSNMSPEDSSIYLCSVGSSYDQPQHFGDGTRLSIL.

The J gene is TRBJ1-3, the V gene TRBV19; possibly TRBD1 for D (5 bases). The CDR3 has 15 amino acids. Germline V lookup: CDR1 LNHDA, CDR2 SQIVND (reference sequence). Trimming took 5 bases from V and 1 from J, leaving 12 bases between them. The CDR3, as DNA: TGTGCCAGTAGTTTTGGGGCTGCGTCTGGAAACACCATATATTTT. Translated: CASSFGAASGNTIYF.

The chain joins TRBV6-5 to TRBJ2-3; 13 positions agree with TRBD2. Looked up from germline, CDR1 is MNHEY and CDR2 is SVGAGI. The CDR3 has 14 residues. The trim removed 7 bases at V and 7 bases at J, leaving 5 bases unmatched. This CDR3 reads CASTTSGGRNTQYF. The CDR3 nucleotides read TGTGCCAGCACGACTAGCGGGGGGAGAAATACGCAGTATTTT.

The genes are TRBV5-6 and TRBJ1-2; 9 bases map to TRBD1. The V gene's germline CDR1 is SGHDT and CDR2 YYEEEE. CDR3 length: 13 amino acids. V shed 0 bases, J shed 10 bases, and the junction held 4 bases outside the gene matches. CDR3 in DNA: TGTGCCAGCAGCTTGGGAAGACAGGGGGACTACACCTTC. It codes for CASSLGRQGDYTF.

The chain carries TRBV5-1 and TRBJ2-5, with TRBD2 identical over 15 bases. Germline trimming cut 4 bases from V and 1 base from J; bases unmatched to any gene: 5. This CDR3 region has 17 residues. Germline CDR1 reads SGHRS; CDR2 reads YFSETQ. CDR3 sequence (DNA): TGCGCCAGCAGCGTGGGACTAGCGGGAGGACTCCAAGAGACCCAGTACTTC. As protein: CASSVGLAGGLQETQYF. The variable domain in full, completed from reference TRBV5-1 and TRBJ2-5, reads KAGVTQTPRYLIKTRGQQVTLSCSPISGHRSVSWYQQTPGQGLQFLFEYFSETQRNKGNFPGRFSGRQFSNSRSEMNVSTLELGDSALYLCASSVGLAGGLQETQYFGPGTRLLVL.

This sequence joins TRBV5-4 and TRBJ2-3, with TRBD2 matching 7 bases. V shed 0 bases, J shed 4 bases, and the junction held 11 bases outside the gene matches. In germline, CDR1 is SGHNT, CDR2 YYREEE (reference sequence). This CDR3 contains 17 residues. CDR3 amino acids: CASSLGWAGEASDTQYF. The CDR3 bases are TGTGCCAGCAGCTTGGGTTGGGCGGGAGAGGCTTCAGATACGCAGTATTTT.

This chain joins TRBV12-5 and TRBJ2-1; TRBD2 aligns across 8 bases. Germline CDR1 LGHNT, CDR2 FRNRAP. The CDR3 is 15 amino acids. The V and J ends lost 5 bases and 5 bases, in that order; junction bases with no gene match: 8. In DNA, the CDR3 is TGTGCTAGTGGTCCCGGGGGGGGACTTAACAATGAGCAGTTCTTC. Translated: CASGPGGGLNNEQFF.

The V and J genes are TRBV11-3 and TRBJ2-1, with D possibly being TRBD1 (5 bases). The V and J ends lost 4 bases and 10 bases respectively, with 14 bases between them. CDR3 length: 13 residues. Germline assignment: CDR1 SGHNT and CDR2 YENEEA. CDR3 DNA sequence: TGTGCCAGCAGCTCCCAGGGTAAGGGGGAGCAGTTCTTC. Residues: CASSSQGKGEQFF.

The V gene is TRBV28, the J gene TRBJ1-2; 8 bases match TRBD1. The junction had 6 bases not matched to a gene; V was cut back by 4 bases and J by 5 bases. The CDR3 spans 14 residues. The germline CDR1 and CDR2 sequences are MDHEN and SYDVKM. CDR3 sequence: CASSSSDREYGYTF. The DNA of the CDR3 is TGTGCCAGCAGTTCCTCGGACAGGGAGTATGGCTACACCTTC.

The V and J genes are TRBV6-6 and TRBJ1-2, with 9 bases fitting TRBD1. The CDR3 is 15 amino acids. Germline V gene lookup returns CDR1 MNHNY and CDR2 SVGAGI (reference sequence). Unmatched junction bases numbered 7, after V lost 2 bases and J lost 6 bases. CDR3 coding DNA: TGTGCCAGCAGTTACACCCTAAGGACAGGGGATGGCTACACCTTC. Protein sequence: CASSYTLRTGDGYTF.

J is TRBJ2-5 and V is TRBV6-5; no clear D. V was cut by 4 bases and J by 9 bases, with 21 bases left in between. Germline lookup yields CDR1 MNHEY and CDR2 SVGAGI. CDR3 length equals 15 residues. The CDR3 spells CASSSPSLPDRSQYF. The CDR3 DNA sequence: TGTGCCAGCAGTTCCCCCTCCCTCCCGGACCGGTCCCAGTACTTC.

CDR3 bases: TGTGCCAGCAGTTCCACCCTCTACAGGGGGGAGCAGTACTTC. Its protein product is CASSSTLYRGEQYF. The V call is TRBV28, the J call TRBJ2-7; TRBD1 aligns across 8 bases. The V gene end was trimmed by 4 bases and the J gene end by 7 bases; junction bases not matched to a gene: 9. This CDR3 comprises 14 residues. Germline CDR1 is MDHEN and CDR2 is SYDVKM.

The chain recombines TRBV5-8 with TRBJ2-3; unclear D gene. The germline CDR1 and CDR2 sequences are SGHTS and YDEGEE. This CDR3 is built from 13 residues. Trimming took off 5 bases at V and 4 bases at J, with 11 bases between the two ends. The CDR3: CASRRLSADTQYF. For the CDR3, the DNA is TGTGCCAGCAGACGCCTCAGCGCAGATACGCAGTATTTT. Full variable domain (rest looked up from reference TRBV5-8 and TRBJ2-3): EAGVTQSPTHLIKTRGQQATLRCSPISGHTSVYWYQQALGLGLQFLLWYDEGEERNRGNFPPRFSGRQFPNYSSELNVNALELEDSALYLCASRRLSADTQYFGPGTRLTVL.

This rearrangement joins TRBV18 to TRBJ2-7, with D perhaps TRBD1 (6 bases). V was shortened by 6 bases and J by 0 bases, with 18 bases between the two germline ends. The CDR3 spans 16 residues. Looked up from germline, CDR1 is KGHSH and CDR2 is LQKENI. The CDR3 DNA follows: TGTGCCAGCTCGCCGGGGACCGACAGGAGCTCCTACGAGCAGTACTTC. Translation: CASSPGTDRSSYEQYF.

The chain joins TRBV2 to TRBJ2-7, with a weak D call TRBD1 (6 bases). V was clipped by 10 bases and J by 5 bases, with 21 bases between them. This CDR3 is built from 14 residues. Germline V gives CDR1 SNHLY, CDR2 FYNNEI. CDR3: CATKFGTPGHEQYF. The CDR3 coding sequence is TGTGCCACCAAGTTTGGGACACCGGGCCACGAGCAGTACTTC.

The chain joins TRBV19 to TRBJ2-7; 12 bases match TRBD2. CDR3 length: 16 residues. V gave up 3 bases and J gave up 5 bases; unmatched junction bases: 8. Germline CDR1 reads LNHDA; CDR2 reads SQIVND (reference sequence). CDR3 loop: CASSMGGLAGLNEQYF. The CDR3 coding sequence is TGTGCCAGTAGTATGGGAGGACTAGCGGGGCTTAACGAGCAGTACTTC.

V gene TRBV20-1 combines with J gene TRBJ1-5, with D unclear. V shed 1 base and J shed 6 bases, with 4 bases lying between them. The CDR3 loop spans 11 amino acids. Germline V gene sequence: CDR1 DFQATT, CDR2 SNEGSKA (reference sequence). The CDR3 loop is CSARGSQPQHF. The CDR3 DNA reads TGCAGTGCTAGAGGGAGTCAGCCCCAGCATTTT.

This clone was detected only once. The rearrangement uses TRBV28 and TRBJ2-5; no firm D call. Germline values: CDR1 MDHEN, CDR2 SYDVKM. The V end was cut by 3 bases, the J end by 2 bases, with 10 bases between. This CDR3 region has 14 residues. The CDR3 loop reads CASSLAETQETQYF. CDR3 sequence (DNA): TGTGCCAGCAGTTTGGCAGAGACTCAAGAGACCCAGTACTTC.